Sequencing of this T cell receptor (beta chain) was carried out in a study of blood T cell repertoires in COVID-19. Study in general: Material from acute and convalescent COVID-19 was sourced from the United States, Italy and Spain.

As processed by the authors: Estimation of nucleated cell counts relied on the amplification of reference gene primers. The repertoire was sequenced with immunoSEQ multiplex PCR; TCRdb's copy has only in-frame clones and lacks some. The V and J calls and clone size are taken from that table; D and trimming were inferred from the DNA. The table records approximately 210,000 clones, around 84% of them present only once. Study members were between about 18 and 95 years old and lived in 25 or so US regions. There are 13 residues in the CDR3. The germline V and J ends were trimmed by 1 base and 6 bases, with 10 bases remaining between them. Germline lookup yields CDR1 PRHDT and CDR2 FYEKMQ (reference sequence).

The chain is built from TRBV13 and TRBJ2-7; a possible D gene is TRBD1 (5 bases). Sequenced material: PBMCs or T cells enriched from blood (not recorded which). The receptor was isolated from a man aged 25 to 45 with acute COVID-19. The CDR3 nucleotides read TGTGCCAGCAGCTTAGCAGGGATGGGCGAGCAGTACTTC. Translation gives CASSLAGMGEQYF.